A single T cell receptor beta chain is shown here with its context. The same CDR3 is also encoded by other DNA sequences in this sample. The CDR3 is made up of 14 amino acids. Germline CDR1 MGHRA, CDR2 YSYEKL. J gave up 2 bases and V 4 bases, and 3 bases lay outside the gene matches. These data belong to a study of blood T cell repertoires in COVID-19. In the study overall: Samples representing acute and convalescent COVID-19 were sourced from the United States, Italy and Spain. The cDNA or gDNA used as material had been derived from T cells, B-cell-depleted T cells, or PBMCs.

Original methodology: It was from reference gene primer amplification that nucleated cell counts were estimated. Assay: immunoSEQ multiplex PCR; the TCRdb copy retains only in-frame clones and omits some. V and J calls and clone size come straight from that table; D and trimming were deduced from the DNA. Among under 85,000 clones listed, approximately 85% were seen once. This TCR came from a man in his 70s with acute or convalescent COVID-19. The source material was peripheral blood. The J gene is TRBJ1-1, the V gene TRBV4-1; 8 positions agree with TRBD1. CDR3 protein: CASSPDRANTEAFF. CDR3 bases: TGCGCCAGCAGCCCGGACAGGGCTAACACTGAAGCTTTCTTT.